This T cell receptor (beta chain) was obtained from a study of T cell repertoires in cytomegalovirus infection. For the study at large: It can be stated that public TCR beta signatures indicated CMV infection as well as a matching HLA type. Findings of the study overall: Across the ex vivo response, the dominant clonotypes were HLA-C-restricted CMV-specific TCR beta clonotypes.

This clonotype was observed many times. Its antigen remains unidentified. TCRdb processed the reads anew with MiXCR; each CDR3 protein has one entry. The profile shows roughly 280,000 distinct CDR3 sequences, 9.1% of them singletons. CDR1 is SGHVS, CDR2 FQNEAQ, per germline. V dropped 2 bases and J dropped 4 bases, with 8 bases sitting between them. The CDR3 spans 13 residues. The V and J genes are TRBV7-8 and TRBJ2-5, with D perhaps matching TRBD1 (5 bases). The specimen sequenced was PBMCs. The receptor was derived from a human donor in good health (CMV status not recorded). Some clones in this sample may be carry-over from other donors' samples. CDR3 sequence (DNA): TGTGCCAGCAGCTTAAGCAGGGTAGAGACCCAGTACTTC. This gives the protein CASSLSRVETQYF.